The rows below give T cell receptor beta chains drawn from one sample of a study of blood T cell repertoires in COVID-19. Generated by immunoSEQ multiplex PCR, the TCRdb table keeps only in-frame clones and is missing some. The sample contains about 53,000 clones, roughly 89% of which appear only once. The sequencing sample was made of peripheral blood. The receptor source for this set is a man older than 75 with acute or convalescent COVID-19. The CDR3 runs from the conserved cysteine through the conserved F or W. The order of the fields is V gene, D gene, clone size, J gene, CDR3 protein, CDR3 DNA. D genes are given only for firm matches. For some rows the clone size is stated as once, few or many, or as a class when expanded; others skip it.

V: TRBV14
D: NA
size: once
J: TRBJ1-2
CDR3: CASSQAGLNYGYTF
DNA: TGTGCCAGCAGCCAAGCAGGCCTTAACTATGGCTACACCTTC

V: TRBV7-2
D: NA
size: NA
J: TRBJ2-7
CDR3: CASSLGDYEQYF
DNA: TGTGCCAGCAGCCTGGGAGATTACGAGCAGTACTTC

V: TRBV6-5
D: NA
size: once
J: TRBJ2-7
CDR3: CASSSDDRYYEQYF
DNA: TGTGCCAGCAGTTCCGACGACAGATACTACGAGCAGTACTTC

V: TRBV2
D: NA
size: medium-sized
J: TRBJ2-2
CDR3: CASVIANTGELFF
DNA: TGTGCCAGCGTTATAGCGAACACCGGGGAGCTGTTTTTT

V: TRBV5-5
D: TRBD1
size: NA
J: TRBJ1-4
CDR3: CASSLVRTGRFEKLFF
DNA: TGTGCCAGCAGCTTGGTACGGACAGGGAGATTTGAAAAACTGTTTTTT

V: TRBV4-3
D: NA
size: few
J: TRBJ1-2
CDR3: CASSQDRQNNYGYTF
DNA: TGCGCCAGCAGCCAAGATCGACAGAACAACTATGGCTACACCTTC

V: TRBV5-1
D: TRBD2
size: once
J: TRBJ2-5
CDR3: CASGVAGGTRETQYF
DNA: TGCGCCAGCGGTGTGGCGGGGGGGACCAGGGAGACCCAGTACTTC

V: TRBV4-1
D: NA
size: NA
J: TRBJ1-5
CDR3: CASSQDPGGGEQPQHF
DNA: TGCGCCAGCAGCCAAGATCCGGGTGGGGGGGAGCAGCCCCAGCATTTT

V: TRBV3-1/TRBV3-2
D: TRBD1
size: NA
J: TRBJ1-5
CDR3: CASSQGDSRNQPQHF
DNA: TGTGCCAGCAGCCAAGGGGACAGTCGAAATCAGCCCCAGCATTTT

V: TRBV11-2
D: TRBD1
size: NA
J: TRBJ1-1
CDR3: CASSLGTANTEAFF
DNA: TGTGCCAGCAGCCTGGGGACAGCGAACACTGAAGCTTTCTTT

V: TRBV18
D: NA
size: NA
J: TRBJ2-1
CDR3: CASSPSLHPGKSSYNEQFF
DNA: TGTGCCAGCTCACCATCCCTCCACCCAGGGAAAAGCTCCTACAATGAGCAGTTCTTC

V: TRBV7-2
D: TRBD1
size: NA
J: TRBJ1-2
CDR3: CASSLVRDSYYGYTF
DNA: TGTGCCAGCAGCTTAGTAAGGGACAGCTACTATGGCTACACCTTC

V: TRBV5-4
D: TRBD2
size: NA
J: TRBJ2-6
CDR3: CASSLVSGGGQYSGANVLTF
DNA: TGTGCCAGCAGCTTGGTTTCCGGCGGGGGGCAGTACTCTGGGGCCAACGTCCTGACTTTC

V: TRBV25-1
D: TRBD1
size: NA
J: TRBJ1-1
CDR3: CASSSGQGKAFF
DNA: TGTGCCAGCAGTTCTGGACAGGGGAAAGCTTTCTTT

V: TRBV11-2
D: NA
size: NA
J: TRBJ1-2
CDR3: CASSSISAVYGYTF
DNA: TGTGCCAGCAGCTCAATCTCTGCAGTCTATGGCTACACCTTC

V: TRBV27
D: NA
size: NA
J: TRBJ2-2
CDR3: CASNHRTANTGELFF
DNA: TGTGCCAGCAACCACAGGACAGCCAACACCGGGGAGCTGTTTTTT

V: TRBV5-6
D: NA
size: NA
J: TRBJ1-2
CDR3: CASSFVRGLASYGYTF
DNA: TGTGCCAGCAGCTTCGTAAGGGGATTGGCCTCCTATGGCTACACCTTC

V: TRBV5-6
D: TRBD1
size: NA
J: TRBJ2-7
CDR3: CASSLAGTGTSYEQYF
DNA: TGTGCCAGCAGCTTGGCCGGGACAGGGACCTCCTACGAGCAGTACTTC

V: TRBV7-6
D: NA
size: few
J: TRBJ2-4
CDR3: CASSLGRESKNIQYF
DNA: TGTGCCAGCAGCTTAGGGAGGGAATCCAAAAACATTCAGTACTTC

V: TRBV4-3
D: TRBD2
size: once
J: TRBJ2-1
CDR3: CASSQVLAGGSVDNEQFF
DNA: TGCGCCAGCAGCCAAGTCCTAGCGGGGGGATCGGTCGACAATGAGCAGTTCTTC

V: TRBV19
D: NA
size: NA
J: TRBJ2-5
CDR3: CASSTGQRGEETQYF
DNA: TGTGCCAGTAGTACCGGACAGAGGGGCGAAGAGACCCAGTACTTC

V: TRBV7-2
D: TRBD2
size: NA
J: TRBJ2-3
CDR3: CASSLGLAGTDTQYF
DNA: TGTGCCAGCAGCTTGGGACTAGCGGGCACAGATACGCAGTATTTT

V: TRBV12-2
D: NA
size: NA
J: TRBJ2-7
CDR3: CASRLERQGRYEQYF
DNA: TGTGCAAGTCGCTTAGAGAGACAGGGGCGCTACGAGCAGTACTTC

V: TRBV6-5
D: TRBD1
size: NA
J: TRBJ2-5
CDR3: CASRRTGSGETQYF
DNA: TGTGCCAGCAGGAGGACAGGGTCTGGAGAGACCCAGTACTTC

V: TRBV18
D: NA
size: NA
J: TRBJ2-5
CDR3: CASSDRGETQYF
DNA: TGTGCCAGCTCGGACAGAGGCGAGACCCAGTACTTC

V: TRBV5-5
D: NA
size: NA
J: TRBJ1-5
CDR3: CASSQRTVDNQPQHF
DNA: TGTGCCAGCAGCCAGAGGACAGTCGATAATCAGCCCCAGCATTTT

V: TRBV30
D: NA
size: NA
J: TRBJ1-1
CDR3: CATRDLRDTEAFF
DNA: TGTGCCACAAGGGACTTAAGGGACACTGAAGCTTTCTTT

V: TRBV3-1/TRBV3-2
D: TRBD2
size: NA
J: TRBJ2-1
CDR3: CASSSSGINYNEQFF
DNA: TGTGCCAGCAGCTCTAGCGGGATCAACTACAATGAGCAGTTCTTC

V: TRBV19
D: NA
size: once
J: TRBJ1-2
CDR3: CASSMGLPYGYTF
DNA: TGTGCCAGTAGTATGGGACTCCCCTATGGCTACACCTTC

V: TRBV5-1
D: TRBD1
size: NA
J: TRBJ1-4
CDR3: CASSLGTGEKLFF
DNA: TGCGCCAGCAGCTTGGGGACAGGGGAAAAACTGTTTTTT

V: TRBV12-3/TRBV12-4
D: NA
size: NA
J: TRBJ2-1
CDR3: CASSLETSSWQFF
DNA: TGTGCCAGCAGTTTAGAGACATCCTCATGGCAGTTCTTC

V: TRBV7-8
D: TRBD1
size: NA
J: TRBJ1-2
CDR3: CASSDRDRGNYGYTF
DNA: TGTGCCAGCAGCGACCGGGACAGGGGGAACTATGGCTACACCTTC

V: TRBV28
D: TRBD1
size: NA
J: TRBJ2-7
CDR3: CASSFLRGQGAGEQYF
DNA: TGTGCCAGCAGTTTCCTCAGGGGACAGGGGGCGGGCGAGCAGTACTTC

V: TRBV29-1
D: NA
size: once
J: TRBJ2-5
CDR3: CSVGGGETQYF
DNA: TGCAGCGTGGGGGGGGGCGAGACCCAGTACTTC

V: TRBV7-2
D: NA
size: NA
J: TRBJ2-1
CDR3: CAGGGATGAMRQFF
DNA: TGTGCTGGTGGAGGGGCGACTGGGGCAATGCGGCAGTTCTTC

V: TRBV7-8
D: NA
size: NA
J: TRBJ2-5
CDR3: CASSLRESREETQYF
DNA: TGTGCCAGCAGCCTCCGGGAGAGCAGGGAAGAGACCCAGTACTTC

V: TRBV7-8
D: TRBD1
size: once
J: TRBJ1-5
CDR3: CASSLAQGAGNQPQHF
DNA: TGTGCCAGCAGCTTAGCGCAGGGGGCGGGCAATCAGCCCCAGCATTTT

V: TRBV7-3
D: NA
size: NA
J: TRBJ2-3
CDR3: CASSLISDTQYF
DNA: TGTGCCAGCAGCTTAATATCAGATACGCAGTATTTT

V: TRBV7-2
D: NA
size: NA
J: TRBJ1-5
CDR3: CASSFSQGFQPQHF
DNA: TGTGCCAGCAGCTTTTCACAGGGTTTTCAGCCCCAGCATTTT

V: TRBV6-5
D: NA
size: NA
J: TRBJ1-1
CDR3: CASTSYMNTEAFF
DNA: TGTGCCAGCACATCTTACATGAACACTGAAGCTTTCTTT

V: TRBV5-1
D: TRBD1
size: NA
J: TRBJ2-3
CDR3: CASSPRDRTTDTQYF
DNA: TGCGCCAGCAGCCCCCGGGACAGAACCACAGATACGCAGTATTTT

V: TRBV25-1
D: TRBD1
size: NA
J: TRBJ1-3
CDR3: CASSRLGQGPSSGNTIYF
DNA: TGTGCCAGCAGTCGGTTGGGACAGGGGCCCTCCTCTGGAAACACCATATATTTT

V: TRBV6-1
D: NA
size: NA
J: TRBJ1-2
CDR3: CASSEGGGGNLGGYTF
DNA: TGTGCCAGCAGTGAAGGGGGGGGAGGGAACCTGGGAGGCTACACCTTC

V: TRBV19
D: NA
size: NA
J: TRBJ1-4
CDR3: CASSMPSGLGEKLFF
DNA: TGTGCCAGTAGTATGCCGTCAGGGTTGGGTGAAAAACTGTTTTTT